The 21 T cell receptor beta chains below all came from one sample that was sequenced in a study of tumor-infiltrating lymphocytes in primary liver carcinoma. Germline DNA was extracted too, while blood RNA derived from unsorted whole blood. TCR beta cDNA was made from 450 to 500 ng total RNA with a constant-region primer. Slightly modified ARM-PCR with three nested multiplex PCR rounds yielded TCR beta libraries. Two initial PCR rounds of about 11 cycles each paired TRBV1-TRBV30 forward primers with a C-beta reverse primer. TCRdb itself ran the multiplex PCR reads through MiXCR, one entry per CDR3 protein. The repertoire holds fewer than 350,000 distinct CDR3 sequences, approximately 60% seen once, with approximately 9.4% in the top ten. The specimen sequenced was peripheral blood. Receptor source: a man in his forties with primary liver carcinoma and hepatitis B virus infection.

The J gene is TRBJ2-3, the V gene TRBV7-8, with a weak D call TRBD2 (5 bases). Germline values: CDR1 SGHVS, CDR2 FQNEAQ. Trimming took 4 bases from V and 8 from J, leaving 19 bases between them. The CDR3 covers 15 residues. CDR3 protein: CASSSLTIGSSTQYF. In nucleotides, the CDR3 is TGTGCCAGCAGCTCATTGACTATTGGGAGTAGTACGCAGTATTTT.

The chain employs TRBV28 and TRBJ2-1; TRBD2 agrees at 7 bases. Germline trimming cut 6 bases from V and 3 bases from J; bases unmatched to any gene: 8. Germline V gene lookup returns CDR1 MDHEN and CDR2 SYDVKM. The CDR3 has 15 residues. As DNA, the CDR3 is TGTGCCAGCAGCCCTCGAGGCGGGGGCTACAATGAGCAGTTCTTC. Protein sequence: CASSPRGGGYNEQFF.

A remark on this clonotype: Just one base apart from a much larger clone, this may be a read error. The V gene is TRBV6-7, the J gene TRBJ1-1, with D possibly being TRBD1 (5 bases). TRBV6-7 is classed as an ORF, of uncertain function. This CDR3 has 17 amino acids. The CDR3 region is CASTPWGGKAMNIEAFF. The CDR3 region has the DNA TGTGCCAGCACCCCCTGGGGGGGTAAGGCCATGAACATTGAAGCTTTCTTT.

The chain carries TRBV11-2 and TRBJ2-7, with D possibly matching TRBD1 (6 bases). V lost 7 bases to trimming and J lost 0 bases, with 13 bases between them. The CDR3 has 14 amino acids. Germline V gene sequence: CDR1 SGHAT, CDR2 FQNNGV. Written as DNA, the CDR3 is TGTGCCAGCACCGAGGGGGTCCTCTCCTACGAGCAGTACTTC. Amino acids: CASTEGVLSYEQYF.

The chain couples TRBV11-3 to TRBJ2-3, with D possibly matching TRBD2 (5 bases). The V and J ends lost 5 bases and 4 bases respectively, with 22 bases between them. Germline lookup yields CDR1 SGHNT and CDR2 YENEEA. The CDR3 runs to 17 residues. In DNA, the CDR3 is TGTGCCAGCAGCGTGGGATTGAGCTCGGGAAGCGCAGATACGCAGTATTTT. This encodes CASSVGLSSGSADTQYF.

The chain uses TRBV2 and TRBJ2-7; 9 bases line up with TRBD1. CDR3 length equals 18 residues. CDR1 SNHLY and CDR2 FYNNEI come from the germline V gene. V gave up 8 bases and J gave up 5 bases; unmatched junction bases: 22. CDR3 DNA: TGTGCCAGCGGGGGCGGGGAAATTTTTCGGGGACAGGGCCACGAGCAGTACTTC. Translated: CASGGGEIFRGQGHEQYF.

Many counts were recorded for this clonotype. J is TRBJ1-3 and V is TRBV14, with D hard to call. Looked up from germline, CDR1 is SGHDN and CDR2 is FVKESK. There are 17 residues in the CDR3. The V and J ends lost 0 bases and 0 bases respectively, with 12 bases between them. CDR3 nucleotide sequence: TGTGCCAGCAGCCAAGATTCCCAGCATCTCTCTGGAAACACCATATATTTT. This translates into CASSQDSQHLSGNTIYF.

Points on this clonotype: A much larger clone sits a single nucleotide away, making a read error possible. This chain uses TRBV12-5 with TRBJ2-5; no firm D call. Germline lookup yields CDR1 LGHNT and CDR2 FRNRAP. This CDR3 spans 13 amino acids. Trimming left V 3 bases short and J 7 bases short, with 12 bases between. CDR3 loop: CASGFETPGTQYF. CDR3 coding DNA: TGTGCTAGTGGTTTCGAGACTCCAGGGACCCAGTACTTC.

There are a few counts of this clonotype. One base away lies a much larger clone, so this may be a sequencing read error. Since no conserved phenylalanine or tryptophan closes the CDR3, a read error is the likely cause. This chain links TRBV29-1 with TRBJ1-2, with no clear D. CDR1 is SQVTM, CDR2 ANQGSEA, per germline. The CDR3 has 8 amino acids. V was shortened by 5 bases and J by 7 bases, with 2 bases between the two germline ends. Written as DNA, the CDR3 is TGCAGCGTTCGTGGCTACACCCTC. As protein: CSVRGYTL.

The V gene is TRBV7-8, the J gene TRBJ2-7; D is possibly TRBD1 (6 bases). Between the trimmed V and J ends, which lost 6 bases and 3 bases, there was a span of 18 bases. CDR1 is SGHVS, CDR2 FQNEAQ, per germline. This CDR3 comprises 15 residues. CDR3 amino acids: CASSSGPDRLYEQYF. As DNA, the CDR3 is TGTGCCAGCAGTTCCGGGCCGGACAGACTCTACGAGCAGTACTTC.

In this sample, this clonotype turned up once. A read error may account for a junction end that differs from germline. This sequence joins TRBV4-2 and TRBJ1-6; 7 bases agree with TRBD1. The germline gives CDR1 LGHNA, CDR2 YNFKEQ. The CDR3 spans 17 residues. CDR3 residues: CASSQVPAGGNDSPLHF. The CDR3 nucleotides are TGCGCCAGTAGCCAAGTACCAGCAGGGGGAAATGATTCACCCCTCCACTTT.

This chain joins TRBV2 and TRBJ1-5; D remains unclear. V shed 7 bases and J shed 0 bases, with 10 bases lying between them. The CDR3 length is 14 residues. CDR1 and CDR2 (germline): SNHLY, FYNNEI. The CDR3 loop is CASKGMYSNQPQHF. CDR3 nucleotide sequence: TGTGCCAGCAAGGGCATGTATAGCAATCAGCCCCAGCATTTT.

On this clonotype: It is likely a read error, because the conserved phenylalanine at the end of the CDR3 is missing. The gene calls are TRBV2 and TRBJ2-2; weak D call: TRBD1 (5 bases). V dropped 3 bases and J dropped 7 bases, with 6 bases sitting between them. The CDR3 covers 12 residues. Germline V gene data show CDR1 as SNHLY and CDR2 as FYNNEI. The CDR3 region is CASSDRVGELFY. CDR3 nucleotides: TGTGCCAGCAGTGACAGGGTCGGGGAGCTGTTTTAT.

The chain couples TRBV29-1 to TRBJ1-2, with 7 bases that match TRBD1. Germline CDR1 and CDR2: SQVTM and ANQGSEA. This CDR3 has 11 amino acids. Trimming at V came to 6 bases and at J to 12 bases, leaving 10 bases not matched to a gene. CDR3 bases: TGCAGCGTAGGGGACAGTGGGATGGACACCTTC. Translation gives CSVGDSGMDTF.

With regard to this clonotype: One junction end does not reproduce the germline sequence, and a read error may be involved. The chain carries TRBV4-2 and TRBJ1-6; D is ambiguous. The CDR3 contains 13 residues. Germline V CDR1 and CDR2: LGHNA, YNFKEQ. CDR3 residues: CPSSQNPGSSLHF. The CDR3 region has the DNA TGTCCCAGCAGCCAGAACCCGGGTTCATCCCTCCACTTT.

The chain carries TRBV28 and TRBJ2-7, with 9 bases matching TRBD1. CDR3 size: 14 residues. Germline assignment: CDR1 MDHEN and CDR2 SYDVKM. The J segment lost 3 bases and the V segment lost 11 bases, leaving 11 bases of the junction unmatched. CDR3 bases: TGTGCCGTAGTCCAACAGGGGGCGATCTACGAGCAGTACTTC. Amino acid sequence: CAVVQQGAIYEQYF.

This clonotype was recorded a few times. This chain uses TRBV7-8 with TRBJ2-5; a possible D gene is TRBD1 (6 bases). V lost 4 bases to trimming and J lost 3 bases, with 12 bases between them. The CDR3 has 14 amino acids. The V gene's germline CDR1 is SGHVS and CDR2 FQNEAQ. This CDR3 is CASSSTGIKETQYF. CDR3 coding DNA: TGTGCCAGCAGCTCAACAGGGATTAAAGAGACCCAGTACTTC.

Of note for this clonotype: The junction shows a germline mismatch at one end, possibly a read error. The J gene is TRBJ2-2, the V gene TRBV29-1; either TRBD1 or TRBD2 may supply D (5 bases each). CDR1 is SQVTM and CDR2 is ANQGSEA in the germline V gene. This CDR3 is built from 13 residues. Written as DNA, the CDR3 is TGCAGCGTCGGATCGGGGCGCACCGCGGAGCTGTTTTTT. Encoded protein: CSVGSGRTAELFF.

With regard to this clonotype: An end of the junction differs from the germline gene, which may be a read error. The gene calls are TRBV4-3 and TRBJ2-3; 7 bases are shared with TRBD2. The CDR3 loop spans 17 amino acids. Germline assignment: CDR1 LGHNA and CDR2 YSLEER. In DNA, the CDR3 is TGCGCCAGCAGTCAAGATGGAGTAACGGGAGGTCGCGATACGCAGTATTTT. Translation gives CASSQDGVTGGRDTQYF.

This clonotype has a count of ten or more. The rearrangement uses TRBV6-2 or TRBV6-3 and TRBJ2-5; 12 positions agree with TRBD1. Germline-derived CDR1 and CDR2 are MNHEY and SVGEGT. The V and J ends lost 6 bases and 5 bases, in that order; junction bases with no gene match: 4. The CDR3 consists of 14 residues. CDR3 DNA: TGTGCCAGCAGGGGACAGGGGGCGGTGGAGACCCAGTACTTC. Protein product: CASRGQGAVETQYF.

J is TRBJ2-1 and V is TRBV11-3; D is possibly TRBD2 (5 bases). V gave up 8 bases and J gave up 9 bases, with 20 bases separating them. Germline V CDR1 and CDR2: SGHNT, YENEEA. The CDR3 loop spans 14 amino acids. CDR3 DNA sequence: TGTGCCAGCGGACTTGTGAGGCCAATAAGTGAGCAGTTCTTC. This sequence encodes CASGLVRPISEQFF.